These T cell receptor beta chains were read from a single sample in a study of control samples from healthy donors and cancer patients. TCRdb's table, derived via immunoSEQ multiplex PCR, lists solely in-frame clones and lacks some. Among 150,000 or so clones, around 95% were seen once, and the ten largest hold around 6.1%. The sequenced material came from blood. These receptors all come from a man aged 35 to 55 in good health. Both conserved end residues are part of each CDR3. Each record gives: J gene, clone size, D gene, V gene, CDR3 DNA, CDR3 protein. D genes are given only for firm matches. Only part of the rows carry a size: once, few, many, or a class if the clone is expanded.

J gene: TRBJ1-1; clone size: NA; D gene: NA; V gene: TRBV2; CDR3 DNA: TGTGCCAGCAGTAGCGAACAAGGGAACACTGAAGCTTTCTTT; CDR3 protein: CASSSEQGNTEAFF
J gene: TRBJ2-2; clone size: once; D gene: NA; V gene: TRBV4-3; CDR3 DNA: TGCGCCAGCAGCCCGAGGGTAAACACCGGGGAGCTGTTTTTT; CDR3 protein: CASSPRVNTGELFF
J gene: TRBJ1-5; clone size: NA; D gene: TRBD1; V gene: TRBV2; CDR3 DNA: TGTGCCAGCGCACGGACAGGACCCAATCAGCCCCAGCATTTT; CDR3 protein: CASARTGPNQPQHF
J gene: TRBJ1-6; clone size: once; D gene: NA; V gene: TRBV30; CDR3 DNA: TGTGCCTGGACCCCCGGGGCCGGCGGAGGGTCACCCCTCCACTTT; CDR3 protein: CAWTPGAGGGSPLHF
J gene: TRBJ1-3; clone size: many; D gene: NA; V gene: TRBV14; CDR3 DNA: TGTGCCAGCAGCCAAACTACGGCTGGAAACACCATATATTTT; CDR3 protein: CASSQTTAGNTIYF
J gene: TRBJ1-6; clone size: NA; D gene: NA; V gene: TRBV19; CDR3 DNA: TGTGCCAGTAGTTTTGGACAGAATTCACCCCTCCACTTT; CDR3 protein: CASSFGQNSPLHF
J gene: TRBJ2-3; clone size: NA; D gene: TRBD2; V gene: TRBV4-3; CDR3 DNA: TGCGCCAGCAGTCCTCACACCCGGGGGGCAGATACGCAGTATTTT; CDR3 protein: CASSPHTRGADTQYF
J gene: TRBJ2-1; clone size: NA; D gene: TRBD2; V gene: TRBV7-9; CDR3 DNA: TGTGCCAGCAGCCCCCAGCGGGGGCCGAACTACAATGAGCAGTTCTTC; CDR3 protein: CASSPQRGPNYNEQFF
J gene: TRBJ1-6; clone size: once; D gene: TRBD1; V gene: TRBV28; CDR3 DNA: TGTGCCAGCAAGTCTTTCCAAATCCGGGACAGGGAAAGGAGATCCTATAATTCACCCCTCCACTTT; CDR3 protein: CASKSFQIRDRERRSYNSPLHF
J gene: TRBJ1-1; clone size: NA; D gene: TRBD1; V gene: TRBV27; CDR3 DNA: TGTGCCAGCAGTACAGGGGGCCTCACTGAAGCTTTCTTT; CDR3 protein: CASSTGGLTEAFF
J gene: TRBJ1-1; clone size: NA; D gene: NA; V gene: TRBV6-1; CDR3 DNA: TGTGCCAGCAGTGAAATAGGGGTAGGAGAAACTGAAGCTTTCTTT; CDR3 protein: CASSEIGVGETEAFF
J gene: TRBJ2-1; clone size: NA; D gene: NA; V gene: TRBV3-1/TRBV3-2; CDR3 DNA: TGTGCCTTGGGGCGTCCTGAGCAGTTCTTC; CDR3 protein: CALGRPEQFF
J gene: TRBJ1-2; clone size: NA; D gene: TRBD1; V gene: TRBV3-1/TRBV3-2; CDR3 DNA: TGTGCCAGCAGCAAGGGGACAGGGTCCCTATATGGCTACACCTTC; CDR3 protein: CASSKGTGSLYGYTF
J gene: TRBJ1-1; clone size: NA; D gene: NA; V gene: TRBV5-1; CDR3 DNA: TGCGCCAGCAGCTTGGGGACTGACGACACTGAAGCTTTCTTT; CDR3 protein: CASSLGTDDTEAFF
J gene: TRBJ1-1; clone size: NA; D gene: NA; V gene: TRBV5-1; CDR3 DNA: TGCGCCAGCAGCTTGGCCCTCATGAACACTGAAGCTTTCTTT; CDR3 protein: CASSLALMNTEAFF
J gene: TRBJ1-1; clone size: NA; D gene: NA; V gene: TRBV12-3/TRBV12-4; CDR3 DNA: TGTGCCAGCAGTTTTGGACAGAACACTGAAGCTTTCTTT; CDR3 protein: CASSFGQNTEAFF
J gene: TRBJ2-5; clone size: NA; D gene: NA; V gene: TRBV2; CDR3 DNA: TGTGCCAGCAGTATCCAAGAGACCCAGTACTTC; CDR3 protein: CASSIQETQYF
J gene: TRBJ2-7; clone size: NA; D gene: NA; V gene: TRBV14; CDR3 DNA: TGTGCCAGCAGCCAACGTGGGGGGGCCGTCGAGCAGTACTTC; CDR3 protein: CASSQRGGAVEQYF
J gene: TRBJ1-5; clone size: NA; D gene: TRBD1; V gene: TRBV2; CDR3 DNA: TGTGCCAGCGAGACAGGGGCCATTGGGCAGCCCCAGCATTTT; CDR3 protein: CASETGAIGQPQHF
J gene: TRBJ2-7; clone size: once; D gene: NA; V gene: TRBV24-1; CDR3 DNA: TGTGCCACCAGTGGTTGGGGCAGGAGTCCCCCAAGCTCCTACGAGCAGTACTTC; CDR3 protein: CATSGWGRSPPSSYEQYF
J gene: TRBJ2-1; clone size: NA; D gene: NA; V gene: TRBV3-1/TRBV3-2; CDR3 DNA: TGTGCCAGCAGCCACACCCACAATGAGCAGTTCTTC; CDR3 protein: CASSHTHNEQFF
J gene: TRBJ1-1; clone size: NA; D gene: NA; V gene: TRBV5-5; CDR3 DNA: TGTGCCAGCAGCTTGACGGACACTGAAGCTTTCTTT; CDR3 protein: CASSLTDTEAFF
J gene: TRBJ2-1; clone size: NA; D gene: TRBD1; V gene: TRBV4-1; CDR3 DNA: TGCGCCAGCAGCCCTTTAAGCCAGGGGGTCAGAGAGCAGTTCTTC; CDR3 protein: CASSPLSQGVREQFF
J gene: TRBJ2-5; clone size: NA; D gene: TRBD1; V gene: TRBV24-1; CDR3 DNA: TGTGCCACCAGTGACCCGACAGGGAGAGAGACCCAGTACTTC; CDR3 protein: CATSDPTGRETQYF
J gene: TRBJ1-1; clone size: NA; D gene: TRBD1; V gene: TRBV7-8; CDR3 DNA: TGTGCCAGCAGCGTAAAGACAGGGCGGGGGAACACTGAAGCTTTCTTT; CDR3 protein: CASSVKTGRGNTEAFF
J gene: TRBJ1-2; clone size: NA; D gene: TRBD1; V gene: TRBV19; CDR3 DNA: TGTGCCAGTAGTATAGCACAGGGGGAGCGTGGCTACACCTTC; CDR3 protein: CASSIAQGERGYTF
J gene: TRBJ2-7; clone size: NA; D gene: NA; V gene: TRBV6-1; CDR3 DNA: TGTGCCAGCAGTGAAAGGTGGGGGGCCGCCTACGAGCAGTACTTC; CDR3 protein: CASSERWGAAYEQYF
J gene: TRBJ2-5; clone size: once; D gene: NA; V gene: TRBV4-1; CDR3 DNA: TGCGCCAGCAGCCTGACAGAGGGAGAGACCCAGTACTTC; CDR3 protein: CASSLTEGETQYF
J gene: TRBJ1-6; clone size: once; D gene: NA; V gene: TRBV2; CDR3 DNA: TGTGCCAGCACACTGCAGGCAGGTTCACCCCTCCACTTT; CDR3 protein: CASTLQAGSPLHF
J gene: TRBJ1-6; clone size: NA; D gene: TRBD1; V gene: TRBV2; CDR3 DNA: TGTGCCAGCAGCCGGGACAGGTATAATTCACCCCTCCACTTT; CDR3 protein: CASSRDRYNSPLHF
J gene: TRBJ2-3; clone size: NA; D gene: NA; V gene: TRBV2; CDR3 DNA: TGTGCCAGCAGTGTGGGGACATATACTAGCACAGATACGCAGTATTTT; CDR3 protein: CASSVGTYTSTDTQYF
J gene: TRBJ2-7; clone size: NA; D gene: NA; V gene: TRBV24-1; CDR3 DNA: TGTGCCACCAGTGATCCGACCAACGAGCAGTACTTC; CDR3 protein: CATSDPTNEQYF
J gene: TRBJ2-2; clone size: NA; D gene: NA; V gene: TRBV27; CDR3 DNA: TGTGCCAGCAGTCGGCCCCCCGGGGAGCTGTTTTTT; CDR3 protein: CASSRPPGELFF
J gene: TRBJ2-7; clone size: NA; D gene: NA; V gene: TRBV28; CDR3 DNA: TGTGCCAGCGGTATTGAACAGGGGACTAACGAGCAGTACTTC; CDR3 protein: CASGIEQGTNEQYF
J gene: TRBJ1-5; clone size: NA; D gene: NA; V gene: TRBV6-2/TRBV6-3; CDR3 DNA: TGTGCCAGCAGTTATCCCTATCAGCCCCAGCATTTT; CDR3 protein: CASSYPYQPQHF
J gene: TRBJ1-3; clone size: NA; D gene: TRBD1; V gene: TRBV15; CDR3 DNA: TGTGCCACCAGGGGCCCAGGGGGCTCTGGAAACACCATATATTTT; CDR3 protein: CATRGPGGSGNTIYF
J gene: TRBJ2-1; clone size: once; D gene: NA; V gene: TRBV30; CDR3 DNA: TGTGCCTGGAGTGCGACAGTAAGTGAGCAGTTCTTC; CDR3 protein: CAWSATVSEQFF
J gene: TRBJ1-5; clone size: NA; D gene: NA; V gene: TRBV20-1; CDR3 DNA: TGCAGTGCTAGTCCAGGGGTAGGGCAGCCCCAGCATTTT; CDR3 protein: CSASPGVGQPQHF
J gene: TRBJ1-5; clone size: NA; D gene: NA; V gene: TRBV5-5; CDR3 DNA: TGTGCCAGCAGCCCCAAGGGGGGACAGCCCCAGCATTTT; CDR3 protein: CASSPKGGQPQHF
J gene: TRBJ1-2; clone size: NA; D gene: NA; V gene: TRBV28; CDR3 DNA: TGTGCCAGCAGCCGGGGCCGTAGCCAAGCGGGCTACACCTTC; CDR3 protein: CASSRGRSQAGYTF
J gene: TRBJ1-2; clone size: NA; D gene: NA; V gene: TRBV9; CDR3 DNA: TGTGCCAGCAGCCGAGGGGGGCTCGGCTATGGCTACACCTTC; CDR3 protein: CASSRGGLGYGYTF
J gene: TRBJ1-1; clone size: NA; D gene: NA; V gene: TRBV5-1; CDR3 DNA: TGCGCCAGCAGCTTTGGACGGCAAAGGGCTGAAGCTTTCTTT; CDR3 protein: CASSFGRQRAEAFF
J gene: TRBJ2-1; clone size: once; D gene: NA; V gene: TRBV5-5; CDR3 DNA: TGTGCCAGCAGCCCGGCAGGGTCCTCCTACAATGAGCAGTTCTTC; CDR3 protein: CASSPAGSSYNEQFF
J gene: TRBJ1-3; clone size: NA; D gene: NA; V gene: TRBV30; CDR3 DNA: TGTGCCTGGAGTCGGGGCTCAGGAAACACCATATATTTT; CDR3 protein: CAWSRGSGNTIYF
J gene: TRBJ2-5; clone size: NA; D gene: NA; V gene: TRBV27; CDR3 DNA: TGTGCCAGCAGTTTATTTTATGGCGGGGAGTACCAAGAGACCCAGTACTTC; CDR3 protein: CASSLFYGGEYQETQYF
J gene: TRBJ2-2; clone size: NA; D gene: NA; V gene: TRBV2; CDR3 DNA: TGTGCCAGCGGATGGGGGCCGGGCACCGGGGAGCTGTTTTTT; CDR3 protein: CASGWGPGTGELFF
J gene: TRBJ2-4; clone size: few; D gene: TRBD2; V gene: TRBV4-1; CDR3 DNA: TGCGCCAGCAGCCACCTGGGGGGGGACATTCAGTACTTC; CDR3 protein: CASSHLGGDIQYF
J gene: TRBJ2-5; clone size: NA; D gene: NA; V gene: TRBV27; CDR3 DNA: TGTGCCAGCAGACAGAGGGAGACCCAGTACTTC; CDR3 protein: CASRQRETQYF
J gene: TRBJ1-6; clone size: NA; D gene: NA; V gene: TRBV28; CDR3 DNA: TGTGCCAGCATGGGGGTGGGGAATTCACCCCTCCACTTT; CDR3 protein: CASMGVGNSPLHF
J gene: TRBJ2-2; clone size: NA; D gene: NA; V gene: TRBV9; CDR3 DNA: TGTGCCAGCAGCGTTGACCGCTACCGACCGACCGGGGAGCTGTTTTTT; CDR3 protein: CASSVDRYRPTGELFF
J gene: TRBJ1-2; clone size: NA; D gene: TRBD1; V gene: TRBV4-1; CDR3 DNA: TGCGCCAGCAGCCAGCCCAGGGGGGGGGACTATGGCTACACCTTC; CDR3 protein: CASSQPRGGDYGYTF
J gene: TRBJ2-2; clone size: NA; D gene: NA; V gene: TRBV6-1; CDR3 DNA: TGTGCCAGCAGTGAAATAGCGGGGGAGCTGTTTTTT; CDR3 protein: CASSEIAGELFF
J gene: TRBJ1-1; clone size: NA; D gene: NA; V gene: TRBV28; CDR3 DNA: TGTGCCAGCAGCTGGGGGGTATACGAAGCTTTCTTT; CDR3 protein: CASSWGVYEAFF
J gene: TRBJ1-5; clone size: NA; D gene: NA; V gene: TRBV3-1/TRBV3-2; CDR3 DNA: TGTGCCAGCAGCCAACCTGAACCGGGCCACAATCAGCCCCAGCATTTT; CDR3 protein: CASSQPEPGHNQPQHF